This T cell receptor (beta chain) derives from a study of blood T cell repertoires in COVID-19. Study as a whole: The study drew acute and convalescent COVID-19 samples from the United States, Italy and Spain. The cDNA or gDNA used as material had been derived from T cells, B-cell-depleted T cells, or PBMCs.

The V and J ends lost 5 bases and 5 bases respectively, with 12 bases between them. Germline V gene data show CDR1 as SGHAT and CDR2 as FQDESV (reference sequence). The CDR3 runs 14 residues. Authors' analysis steps: Reference gene primer amplification yielded estimated nucleated cell counts. TCRdb's table, derived via immunoSEQ multiplex PCR, lists solely in-frame clones and lacks some. That table supplies the V and J calls and clone size; D and trimming were determined from the DNA. The sample gives approximately 21,000 clones, around 88% of which show up once; about a sixth is in the top ten. This clonotype originated in a human donor with acute or convalescent COVID-19. The donor label of this sample is uncertain. The gene calls are TRBV11-1 and TRBJ1-4; D is perhaps TRBD1 (5 bases). The sample was peripheral blood. This chain's CDR3 is CASSRPGLNEKLFF. The CDR3 coding sequence is TGTGCCAGCAGCCGGCCGGGACTGAATGAAAAACTGTTTTTT.